Ten or more counts support the clone carrying this T cell receptor (beta chain). This CDR3 is built from 13 residues. V lost 6 bases, J lost 5 bases, and 15 bases lay in between. From germline, CDR1 is DFQATT and CDR2 SNEGSKA (reference sequence). This entry comes from a study of CD8 T cells in ankylosing spondylitis. By quantitative 5'-RACE with molecular barcodes, the TCR beta libraries were made. TCRdb reprocessed the 5' RACE reads with MiXCR, giving one entry per CDR3 protein. The data hold approximately 250,000 distinct CDR3 sequences, with under 30% observed a single time. Sequenced sample: blood, either unsorted or a sorted T cell fraction (not recorded which). The sequence came from a male donor with ankylosing spondylitis or in good health (not recorded which). V usage is TRBV20-1 and J usage is TRBJ2-3; D is tentatively TRBD1 or TRBD2 (5 bases each). For the CDR3, the DNA is TGCAGTGCCAGTGGGACGGGTAGAGATACGCAGTATTTT. Protein product: CSASGTGRDTQYF.